Here is one TCR beta chain with its context. The CDR3 consists of 15 residues. Trimming removed 2 bases from V and 3 bases from J; junction bases left unmatched: 4. Germline V lookup: CDR1 MNHNS, CDR2 SASEGT. This record comes from a study of blood T cell repertoires in COVID-19. The table came from immunoSEQ multiplex PCR; TCRdb's copy has only in-frame clones and leaves some out. This sample has about 68,000 clones, with 60% to 85% found just once. This TCR was recovered from a human donor in a cohort sampled during active COVID-19. The sample taken for sequencing was peripheral blood. The rearrangement uses TRBV6-1 and TRBJ1-1; 9 bases align to TRBD1. The CDR3 region has the DNA TGTGCCAGCAGTGAACCCGGACAGGGGTACACTGAAGCTTTCTTT. Protein: CASSEPGQGYTEAFF.